This TCR beta chain was obtained from a study of cytomegalovirus exposure and HLA in healthy donors. Study-wide results and caveats: In a later analysis, specific HLA alleles were associated with 15,000 to 20,000 TCR beta sequences at a 0.05 false discovery rate. Cytomegalovirus-associated status was assigned to 164 TCR beta chains. A later look showed TCR association rates differing by HLA locus, highest for DRB1 and lowest for HLA-C.

The PCR was carried out with 60 Vbeta primers and 13 Jbeta primers. Libraries were prepared by immunoSEQ multiplex PCR; TCRdb keeps only in-frame clonotypes and omits some of them. The sample holds roughly 220,000 clones, about two thirds seen once. This clone was seen more than once but under ten times. What it binds is unknown. Unmatched junction bases numbered 6, after V lost 5 bases and J lost 7 bases. The CDR3 runs to 14 residues. Germline CDR1 reads SGHNT; CDR2 reads YYREEE (reference sequence). The specimen was PBMCs. This receptor was identified in a middle-aged man in good health and CMV-seropositive. The rearrangement links TRBV5-4 to TRBJ1-2, with TRBD1 identical over 12 bases. The chain's CDR3 is CASSTGQGAGGYTF. The CDR3 region has the DNA TGTGCCAGCAGTACGGGACAGGGGGCTGGTGGCTACACCTTC.